This T cell receptor (beta chain) was obtained from a study of Graves' ophthalmopathy and Graves' hyperthyroidism. This clonotype was counted many times. Amplification from RNA transcripts yielded the TCR beta CDR3 regions. Scientists carried out first-round RT-PCR using HTBI primers and then a second-round multiplex PCR. Via MiXCR, TCRdb re-called the multiplex PCR reads, giving one row per CDR3 protein. The repertoire holds 300,000 to 400,000 distinct CDR3 sequences, 17% seen once, with about 2.4% in the top ten. The sample was peripheral blood. This clonotype was sampled from an adult woman with stable Graves' hyperthyroidism.

Written as DNA, the CDR3 is TGTGCCAGCAGTGATTCACAGGTCCACCTAGGCACCACTGAAGCTTTCTTT. Its protein is CASSDSQVHLGTTEAFF. This chain connects TRBV6-4 to TRBJ1-1; tentatively, D is TRBD1 (5 bases). The CDR3 sequence is 17 residues long. The germline V and J ends were trimmed by 3 bases and 4 bases, with 21 bases remaining between them. Germline V gives CDR1 MRHNA, CDR2 SNTAGT.